These T cell receptor beta chains were read from a single sample in a study of Ad26.COV2.S vaccination and SARS-CoV-2 variants. The table came from immunoSEQ multiplex PCR; TCRdb's copy has only in-frame clones and leaves some out. The data contain approximately 300,000 clones, about 82% of them singletons. The sequencing here drew on peripheral blood, taken in a trial of Ad26.COV2.S vaccine versus placebo. The receptor set was obtained from a person between 18 and 60 years old who received the Ad26.COV2.S COVID-19 vaccine or a placebo. Both conserved end residues are part of each CDR3. Each record gives: V gene, D gene, J gene, clone size, CDR3 DNA, CDR3 protein. The D gene is left open where the match is weak. The size entry is marked missing in some rows and otherwise reads once, few, many or a size class.

TRBV27	TRBD2	TRBJ2-1	.	TGTGCCAGCAACGAGGCGGGGGGACCGCTAGGTTACAATGAGCAGTTCTTC	CASNEAGGPLGYNEQFF
TRBV12-5	.	TRBJ2-3	.	TGTGCTAGTTCGAGGGACACAGATACGCAGTATTTT	CASSRDTDTQYF
TRBV5-4	.	TRBJ1-2	few	TGTGCCAGCAGCTTGGAGTCAGGGGCTGATCGCTACACCTTC	CASSLESGADRYTF
TRBV19	TRBD2	TRBJ2-1	.	TGTGCCAGTGGGACTAGGGGCCTTTTGGGAAACGAGCAGTTCTTC	CASGTRGLLGNEQFF
TRBV9	TRBD2	TRBJ2-3	.	TGTGCCAGCAGCCTCGGGACTAGCGGGGGTGAAGATACGCAGTATTTT	CASSLGTSGGEDTQYF
TRBV19	.	TRBJ2-1	.	TGTGCCAGTAGTATAAAATACGGTGAGCAGTTCTTC	CASSIKYGEQFF
TRBV10-3	.	TRBJ1-1	.	TGTGCCACACAGGGTGGAAGCTCTGAAGCTTTCTTT	CATQGGSSEAFF
TRBV4-1	.	TRBJ1-4	.	TGCGCCAGCAGCCTAGGAGTGACAGTCCGTAATGAAAAACTGTTTTTT	CASSLGVTVRNEKLFF
TRBV4-1	.	TRBJ2-1	.	TGCGCCAGCAGCCAGGACGACTATGAGCAGTTCTTC	CASSQDDYEQFF
TRBV6-1	.	TRBJ1-5	few	TGTGCCAGCAGTGAAGGTGGTGGGGGCAATCAGCCCCAGCATTTT	CASSEGGGGNQPQHF
TRBV28	.	TRBJ1-6	.	TGTGCCAGCAGTTTAAGGGAGGCAGTTTTGTCACCCCTCCACTTT	CASSLREAVLSPLHF
TRBV5-1	.	TRBJ2-5	.	TGCGCCAGCAGCTTGGGGACGTCTCAAGAGACCCAGTACTTC	CASSLGTSQETQYF
TRBV28	.	TRBJ1-2	few	TGTGCCAGCAGACTGGGCGAACCCCGGCGGTCTGGCTACACCTTC	CASRLGEPRRSGYTF
TRBV2	.	TRBJ1-3	.	TGTGCCAGCAGTGACTCGGGAAACACCATATATTTT	CASSDSGNTIYF
TRBV6-5	.	TRBJ1-1	.	TGTGCCAGCAGTCAGAATAGGGACACTGAAGCTTTCTTT	CASSQNRDTEAFF
TRBV9	.	TRBJ1-5	few	TGTGCCAGCAGCAGTGCTGGAGTGGGGCCCCAGCATTTT	CASSSAGVGPQHF
TRBV13	TRBD1	TRBJ1-4	.	TGTGCCAGCAGCAAGACAGGGAACGACGAAAAACTGTTTTTT	CASSKTGNDEKLFF